This T cell receptor beta chain was observed in a study of cytotoxic CD8 clonotypes in ibrutinib-treated CLL. For the study at large: The sample average was about 270,000 productive templates and tens of thousands of productive rearrangements.

Germline CDR1 and CDR2: SGHNT and YENEEA. The CDR3 runs 14 residues. V lost 5 bases to trimming and J lost 3 bases, with 14 bases between them. Generated by immunoSEQ multiplex PCR, the TCRdb table keeps only in-frame clones and is missing some. Among 5,500 to 7,500 clones listed, roughly 74% were seen once. TCR beta libraries used approximately 1.8 micrograms of genomic DNA from cryopreserved PBMCs. This clone was detected a few times. No antigen is known for it. Study outcomes and limitations: At baseline, clonality was higher than in age-matched healthy donors and correlated with CD8+ counts.

The clonotype comes from a human donor with chronic lymphocytic leukemia. The sample was PBMCs, taken before ibrutinib treatment. This rearrangement joins TRBV11-3 to TRBJ2-7; D may be TRBD2 (6 bases). The CDR3: CASSPGRGLYEQYF. CDR3 DNA: TGTGCCAGCAGCCCGGGCCGGGGACTCTACGAGCAGTACTTC. Looking up the rest from reference TRBV11-3 and TRBJ2-7 gives the full variable domain: EAGVVQSPRYKIIEKKQPVAFWCNPISGHNTLYWYLQNLGQGPELLIRYENEEAVDDSQLPKDRFSAERLKGVDSTLKIQPAELGDSAVYLCASSPGRGLYEQYFGPGTRLTVT.